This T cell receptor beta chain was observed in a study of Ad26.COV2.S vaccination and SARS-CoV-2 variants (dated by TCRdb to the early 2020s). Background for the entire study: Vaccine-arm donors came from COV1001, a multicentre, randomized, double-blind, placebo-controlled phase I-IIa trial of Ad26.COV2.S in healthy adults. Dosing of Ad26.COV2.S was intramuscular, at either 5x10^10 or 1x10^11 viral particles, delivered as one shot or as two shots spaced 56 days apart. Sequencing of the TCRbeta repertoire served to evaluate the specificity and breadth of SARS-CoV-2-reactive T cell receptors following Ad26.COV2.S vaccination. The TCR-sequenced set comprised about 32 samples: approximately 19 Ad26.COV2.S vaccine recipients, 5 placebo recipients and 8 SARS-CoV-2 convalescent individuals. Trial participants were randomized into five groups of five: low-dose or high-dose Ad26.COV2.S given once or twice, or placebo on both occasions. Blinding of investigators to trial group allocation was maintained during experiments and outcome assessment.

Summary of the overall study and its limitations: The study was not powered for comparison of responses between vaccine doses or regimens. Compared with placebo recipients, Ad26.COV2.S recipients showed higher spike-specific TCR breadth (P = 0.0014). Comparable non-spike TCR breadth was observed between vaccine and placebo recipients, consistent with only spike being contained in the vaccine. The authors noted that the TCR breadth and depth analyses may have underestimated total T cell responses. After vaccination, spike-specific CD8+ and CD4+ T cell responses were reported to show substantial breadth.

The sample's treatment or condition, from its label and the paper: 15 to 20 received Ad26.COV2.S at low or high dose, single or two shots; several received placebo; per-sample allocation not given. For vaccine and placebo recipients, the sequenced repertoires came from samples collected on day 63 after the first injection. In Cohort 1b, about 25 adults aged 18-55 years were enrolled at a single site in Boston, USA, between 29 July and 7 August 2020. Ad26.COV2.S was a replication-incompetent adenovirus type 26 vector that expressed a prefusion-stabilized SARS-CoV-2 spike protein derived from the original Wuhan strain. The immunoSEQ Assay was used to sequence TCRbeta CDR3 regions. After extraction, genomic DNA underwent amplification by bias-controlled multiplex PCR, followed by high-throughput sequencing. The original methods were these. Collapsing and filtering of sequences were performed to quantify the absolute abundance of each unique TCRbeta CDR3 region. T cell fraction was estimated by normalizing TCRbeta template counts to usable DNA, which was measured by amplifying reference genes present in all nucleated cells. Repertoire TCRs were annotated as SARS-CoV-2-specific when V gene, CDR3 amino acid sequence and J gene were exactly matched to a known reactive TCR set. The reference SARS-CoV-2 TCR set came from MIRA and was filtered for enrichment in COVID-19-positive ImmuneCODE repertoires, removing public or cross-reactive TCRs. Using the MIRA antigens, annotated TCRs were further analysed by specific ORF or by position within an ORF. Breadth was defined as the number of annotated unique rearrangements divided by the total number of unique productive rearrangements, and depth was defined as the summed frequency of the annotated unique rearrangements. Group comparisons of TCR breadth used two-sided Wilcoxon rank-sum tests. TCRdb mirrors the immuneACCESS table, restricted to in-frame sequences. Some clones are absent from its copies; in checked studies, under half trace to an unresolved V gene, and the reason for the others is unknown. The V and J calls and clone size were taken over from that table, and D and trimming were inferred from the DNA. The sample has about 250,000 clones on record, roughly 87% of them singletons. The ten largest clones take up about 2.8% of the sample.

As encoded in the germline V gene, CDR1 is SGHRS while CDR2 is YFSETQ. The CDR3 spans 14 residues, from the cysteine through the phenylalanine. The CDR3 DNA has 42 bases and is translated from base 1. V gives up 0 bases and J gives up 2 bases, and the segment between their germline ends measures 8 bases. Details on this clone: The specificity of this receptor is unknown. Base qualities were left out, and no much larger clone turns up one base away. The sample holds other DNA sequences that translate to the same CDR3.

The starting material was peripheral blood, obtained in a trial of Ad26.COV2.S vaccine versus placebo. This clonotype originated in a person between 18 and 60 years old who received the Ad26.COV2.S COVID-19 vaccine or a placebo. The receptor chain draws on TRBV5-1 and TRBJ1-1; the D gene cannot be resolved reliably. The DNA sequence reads TGCGCCAGCAGCTTGGACAGTCTAAACACTGAAGCTTTCTTT. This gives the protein CASSLDSLNTEAFF.